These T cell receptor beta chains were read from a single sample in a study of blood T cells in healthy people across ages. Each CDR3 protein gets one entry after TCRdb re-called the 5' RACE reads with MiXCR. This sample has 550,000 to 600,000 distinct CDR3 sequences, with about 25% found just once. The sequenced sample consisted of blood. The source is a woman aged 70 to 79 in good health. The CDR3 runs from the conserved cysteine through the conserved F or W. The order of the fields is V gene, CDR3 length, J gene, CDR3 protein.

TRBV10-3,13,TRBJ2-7,CAISGTGVHEQYF
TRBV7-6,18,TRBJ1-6,CASSSSGGRVSYNSPLHF
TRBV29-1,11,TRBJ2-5,CSVGIGETQYF
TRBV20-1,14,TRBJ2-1,CSARDRGHYNEQFF
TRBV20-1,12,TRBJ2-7,CSARLQGFLQYF
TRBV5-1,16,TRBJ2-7,CASSLRSGGSRYEQYF
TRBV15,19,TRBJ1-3,CATSRERRTEQTPGNTIYF
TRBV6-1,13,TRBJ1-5,CASTGASNQPQHF
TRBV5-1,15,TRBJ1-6,CASSLLRRENSPLHF
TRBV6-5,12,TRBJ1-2,CASTNRGLDYTF
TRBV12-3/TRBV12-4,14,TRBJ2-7,CASSPGTDQGEQYF
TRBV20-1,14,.,CSASGGEGLYEQYF
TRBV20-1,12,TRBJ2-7,CSARRTPGEQYF
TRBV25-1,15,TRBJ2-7,CANSRGTGRFYEQYF
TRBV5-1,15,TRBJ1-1,CASSFLAGTNTEAFF
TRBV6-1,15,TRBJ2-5,CASSRRAGLQEAQYF
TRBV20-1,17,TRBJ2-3,CSARLTLAGGPTDTQYF
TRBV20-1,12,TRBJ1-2,CSATTGGRGYTF
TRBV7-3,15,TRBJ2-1,CASSRLGASYNEQFF
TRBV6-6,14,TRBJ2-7,CATLSRTGTDNLDF
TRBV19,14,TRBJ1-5,CASKGGAGNQPQHF
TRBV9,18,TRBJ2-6,CASSVGNLRFSGANVLTF
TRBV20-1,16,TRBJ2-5,CSASGGEDGPRETQYF